This section outlines one T cell receptor beta chain sequence together with its context. The antigen remains unidentified. The V end was cut by 0 bases, the J end by 5 bases, with 13 bases between. Per the germline V gene, CDR1 is LGHNA and CDR2 is YSLEER. This CDR3 region has 15 residues. This record belongs to a study of OX40 agonist ivuxolimab in advanced cancers. Overall study context: Ivuxolimab, an agonistic anti-OX40 (CD134) antibody, was given to patients.

General study findings and limits: Within 6 weeks, CD4+ and CD8+ blood T cells expanded clonally at 0.1 to 3.0 mg/kg.

Method: immunoSEQ multiplex PCR; TCRdb's copy keeps in-frame clones and lacks some. The table shows fewer than 50,000 clones, with less than 85% occurring only once. This sample comprised CD4+ or CD8+ T cells sorted from blood, obtained in a trial of the OX40 agonist ivuxolimab. The source of this sequence is an adult with an advanced solid tumor such as melanoma, head and neck, liver or kidney cancer. The chain has TRBV4-3 and TRBJ2-5; no firm D call. CDR3 DNA sequence: TGCGCCAGCAGCCAAGATCAGAGGCTTGGGGAGACCCAGTACTTC. It yields the protein CASSQDQRLGETQYF.